This entry lists 14 T cell receptor beta chains sequenced from one sample in a study of T cells after yellow fever vaccination. TCRdb recomputed calls from the 5' RACE reads with MiXCR, one row per CDR3 protein. The sample has about 260,000 distinct CDR3 sequences; about 5.2% are singletons. The sample was CD4+ T cells sorted from PBMCs, taken on the day of the yellow fever booster vaccination. Receptor source: a man aged 18 to 35 who received the YFV17D yellow fever vaccine.

This clonotype appeared many times. The chain is built from TRBV6-1 and TRBJ2-7; 9 nucleotides align to TRBD1. V lost 7 bases to trimming and J lost 3 bases; unmatched junction nucleotides: 4. The V gene's germline CDR1 is MNHNS and CDR2 SASEGT. CDR3 length equals 13 residues. The CDR3 region is CASKRDRDYEQYV. CDR3 in DNA: TGTGCCAGCAAAAGGGACAGGGACTACGAGCAGTACGTC.

Many counts were recorded for this clonotype. V and J are TRBV20-1 and TRBJ2-5; 9 nucleotides align to TRBD2. This CDR3 is built from 15 residues. Per germline, CDR1 DFQATT and CDR2 SNEGSKA (reference sequence). The CDR3 reads CSPQVAGGAGETQYF. The CDR3 DNA is TGCAGCCCCCAAGTGGCGGGGGGGGCAGGAGAGACCCAGTACTTC.

Many counts were recorded for this clonotype. The chain is built from TRBV5-1 and TRBJ2-1, with TRBD2 identical over 13 bases. Germline V gene data show CDR1 as SGHRS and CDR2 as YFSETQ. The V and J ends lost 3 bases and 10 bases, in that order; junction bases with no gene match: 4. The CDR3 runs 14 residues. CDR3 in DNA: TGCGCCAGCAGCTCTACTAGCGGGGGGGCAGAGCAGTTCTTC. This encodes CASSSTSGGAEQFF.

This clonotype has at least ten counts. The chain links TRBV12-3 or TRBV12-4 to TRBJ2-7; no definite D call. This CDR3 has 13 residues. V lost 2 bases to trimming and J lost 3 bases, with 8 bases between them. The CDR3 nucleotides read TGTGCCAGCAGTTTAAGGTCCAACTACGAGCAGTACTTC. Translated, it gives CASSLRSNYEQYF.

This clonotype was counted many times. The CDR3 loop is CASSTGQGRSSYNSPLHF. The DNA of the CDR3 is TGTGCCAGCAGTACAGGGCAGGGCCGTAGCTCCTATAATTCACCCCTCCACTTT. V is TRBV6-5 and J is TRBJ1-6; D perhaps matches TRBD1 (6 bases). The germline V and J ends were trimmed by 5 bases and 0 bases, with 17 bases remaining between them. CDR1 and CDR2 (germline): MNHEY, SVGAGI. The CDR3 consists of 18 residues.

This clonotype occurred a few times. The J gene is TRBJ1-2, the V gene TRBV12-3 or TRBV12-4; D gene unclear. Trimming removed 7 bases from V and 5 bases from J, with 23 bases in between. The CDR3 sequence is 16 residues long. CDR3 in DNA: TGTGCCAGCACCTCCCGAGGGAGGGCATCTTCTTATGGCTACACCTTC. Translation gives CASTSRGRASSYGYTF.

This clonotype was detected ten times or more. The rearrangement uses TRBV24-1 and TRBJ2-3; 9 nucleotides match TRBD2. In germline, CDR1 is KGHDR, CDR2 SFDVKD. CDR3 size: 15 residues. Trimming at V came to 3 bases and at J to 5 bases, leaving 5 bases not matched to a gene. The CDR3 sequence: CATSDPLAGGDTQYF. Here the CDR3 DNA reads TGTGCCACCAGTGATCCACTAGCGGGCGGAGATACGCAGTATTTT.

The chain is built from TRBV7-7 and TRBJ2-1, with D perhaps matching TRBD1 or TRBD2 (5 bases each). V lost 5 bases, J lost 9 bases, and 17 bases lay in between. Germline values: CDR1 SSHAT, CDR2 FNYEAQ (reference sequence). The CDR3 is 14 residues long. This CDR3 is CASSLDRGTGEQFF. CDR3 bases: TGTGCCAGCAGCCTGGACCGGGGCACGGGTGAGCAGTTCTTC.

This clonotype has only a few counts. V and J are TRBV7-9 and TRBJ2-5; no reliable D call. Germline CDR1 SEHNR, CDR2 FQNEAQ (reference sequence). V was pared by 5 bases and J by 5 bases, with 12 bases between. The CDR3 is made up of 13 amino acids. The CDR3 loop reads CASSVLEWETQYF. The CDR3 DNA sequence: TGTGCCAGCAGCGTGCTGGAGTGGGAGACCCAGTACTTC.

This clonotype was seen at least ten times. The CDR3 DNA is TGTGCCAGCAGTTTTTACGGGGGGTCCTACGAGCAGTACTTC. Amino acids: CASSFYGGSYEQYF. The V gene is TRBV12-3 or TRBV12-4, the J gene TRBJ2-7; the match to TRBD2 covers 7 bases. Trimming at V came to 3 bases and at J to 1 base, leaving 3 bases not matched to a gene. The CDR3 contains 14 residues.

The V and J genes are TRBV2 and TRBJ2-5; no firm D call. The CDR3 extends over 13 amino acids. Between the trimmed V and J ends, which lost 5 bases and 2 bases, there was a span of 9 bases. Germline V gene data show CDR1 as SNHLY and CDR2 as FYNNEI. The CDR3 bases are TGTGCCAGCAGTACCAACTATCAAGAGACCCAGTACTTC. Protein: CASSTNYQETQYF. The variable domain in full, with the rest retrieved from reference TRBV2 and TRBJ2-5, is EPEVTQTPSHQVTQMGQEVILRCVPISNHLYFYWYRQILGQKVEFLVSFYNNEISEKSEIFDDQFSVERPDGSNFTLKIRSTKLEDSAMYFCASSTNYQETQYFGPGTRLLVL.

This chain links TRBV28 with TRBJ2-7, with D tentatively TRBD1 or TRBD2 (5 bases each). Germline lookup yields CDR1 MDHEN and CDR2 SYDVKM. The V and J ends lost 5 bases and 5 bases respectively, with 19 bases between them. The CDR3 has 15 amino acids. The CDR3 DNA sequence: TGTGCCAGCAGTCATGAGGGGATGACGGAAAACGAGCAGTACGTC. It is translated as CASSHEGMTENEQYV.

The V call is TRBV4-2, the J call TRBJ2-1; no clear D gene. Trimming removed 3 bases from V and 2 bases from J, with 11 bases in between. Germline V CDR1 and CDR2: LGHNA, YNFKEQ. The CDR3 loop spans 15 amino acids. This chain's CDR3 is CASSQGLVAYNEQFF. The CDR3 DNA reads TGTGCCAGCAGCCAGGGTCTGGTGGCCTACAATGAGCAGTTCTTC.

A few counts support this clonotype. The genes are TRBV7-2 and TRBJ1-5, with unresolved D. This CDR3 has 16 residues. The germline V gene has CDR1 SGHTA and CDR2 FQGNSA. Trimming stripped 5 bases from V and 1 base from J, with 15 bases between. CDR3 DNA: TGTGCCAGCAGCCAGAGAGGCGGGATGAGCAATCAGCCCCAGCATTTT. Its protein product is CASSQRGGMSNQPQHF.